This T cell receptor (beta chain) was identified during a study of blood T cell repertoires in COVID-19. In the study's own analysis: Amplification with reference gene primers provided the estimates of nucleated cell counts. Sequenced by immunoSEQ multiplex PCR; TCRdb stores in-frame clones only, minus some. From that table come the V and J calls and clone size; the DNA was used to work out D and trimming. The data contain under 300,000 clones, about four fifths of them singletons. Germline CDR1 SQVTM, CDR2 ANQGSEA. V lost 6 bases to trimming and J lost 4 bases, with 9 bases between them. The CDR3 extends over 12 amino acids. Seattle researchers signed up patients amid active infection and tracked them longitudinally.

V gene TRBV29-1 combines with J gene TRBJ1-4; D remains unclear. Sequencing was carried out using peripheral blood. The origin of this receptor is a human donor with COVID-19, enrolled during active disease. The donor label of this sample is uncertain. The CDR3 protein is CSVAGINEKLFF. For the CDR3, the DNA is TGCAGCGTCGCCGGGATTAATGAAAAACTGTTTTTT.